The 4 T cell receptor delta chains in this list originate from one sample, sequenced in a study of γδ T cells in repeated Plasmodium falciparum infection. TCRdb reprocessed the multiplex PCR reads through CATT. The table has about 51,000 delta-chain clones, around 2% seen once; the top ten hold less than 30%. Vgamma9/Vdelta2+ and Vdelta2-negative gammadelta T cells were flow-sorted from PBMC for bulk sequencing. What was sequenced was gamma-delta T cells from blood. These receptors were obtained from a pool of human donors (malaria-infected and uninfected, not separated).

Notes on this clone: TCRdb shows a much larger clone's protein in place of this DNA's translation, and the two differ at residue 12, likely through a read error; the protein shown is translated from the DNA. The J gene is TRDJ2, the V gene TRDV1, with 9 bases identical to TRDD3. TCRdb carries no J gene annotation; the J gene was assigned here by matching the DNA with germline. The CDR3 covers 20 residues. Losses at the gene ends were 1 base for V and 1 base for J; bases not matched to a gene: 13. Germline V CDR1 and CDR2: TSWWSYY, QGS. CDR3 amino acids: CALGERTWDWGTGLTAQLFF. The CDR3 region has the DNA TGTGCTCTTGGGGAACGGACCTGGGACTGGGGGACGGGTTTGACAGCACAACTCTTCTTT.

About this clone itself: The TCRdb record carries a much larger clone's protein, which differs from this DNA's translation at residue 6; a read error is the likely cause, and the protein listed here is the DNA translation. V gene TRDV2 combines with J gene TRDJ1; maybe TRDD3 (7 bases). Since TCRdb gives no J gene, matching the DNA to germline was used here to assign it. The CDR3 spans 23 residues. V gave up 0 bases and J gave up 2 bases, with 36 bases separating them. Germline CDR1 GEAIGNYY, CDR2 EKD. CDR3 bases: TGTGCCTGTGACACCGTTGACTCTTCCTGGAAGACTGGGGATGTTACGGCGACCGATAAACTCATCTTT. Translation gives CACDTVDSSWKTGDVTATDKLIF.

This clone was counted ten times or more. The protein given by TCRdb reflects a much larger clone and differs at residue 7 from this DNA's translation, likely from a read error; the protein shown is the DNA's translation. This chain joins TRDV2 and TRDJ1; D gene ambiguous. Because TCRdb records no J gene, it was assigned here through a match of the DNA to germline. V gave up 2 bases and J gave up 0 bases, with 21 bases separating them. The CDR3 has 18 residues. Germline V gives CDR1 GEAIGNYY, CDR2 EKD. The CDR3 sequence: CACDSLEDGPKYTDKLIF. In DNA, the CDR3 is TGTGCCTGTGACAGCCTCGAGGACGGACCTAAGTACACCGATAAACTCATCTTT.

Regarding this clone: This DNA's translation differs at residue 14 from TCRdb's protein, which comes from a much larger clone; a read error is likely, and the protein shown is translated from the DNA. The V gene was identified as TRDV2, while no J gene was called. Germline-derived CDR1 and CDR2 are GEAIGNYY and EKD. The length of the CDR3 is 16 residues. In nucleotides, the CDR3 is TGTGCCTGGCCCATTCCTGTCCACTGGGTCAATCATAAACCCATCTTT. It encodes CAWPIPVHWVNHKPIF.